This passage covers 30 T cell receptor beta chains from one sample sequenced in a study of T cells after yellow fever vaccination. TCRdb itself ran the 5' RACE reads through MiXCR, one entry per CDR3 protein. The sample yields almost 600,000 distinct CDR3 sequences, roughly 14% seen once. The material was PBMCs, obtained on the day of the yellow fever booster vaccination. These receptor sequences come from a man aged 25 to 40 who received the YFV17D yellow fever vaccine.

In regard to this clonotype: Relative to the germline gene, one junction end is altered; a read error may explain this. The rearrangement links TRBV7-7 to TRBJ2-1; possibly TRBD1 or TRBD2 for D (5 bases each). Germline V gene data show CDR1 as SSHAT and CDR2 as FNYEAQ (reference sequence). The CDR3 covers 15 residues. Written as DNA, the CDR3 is TGTGCTAGCAGCTTAGCGATTGGCCGGGACCATGAGCAGTTCTTC. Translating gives CASSLAIGRDHEQFF.

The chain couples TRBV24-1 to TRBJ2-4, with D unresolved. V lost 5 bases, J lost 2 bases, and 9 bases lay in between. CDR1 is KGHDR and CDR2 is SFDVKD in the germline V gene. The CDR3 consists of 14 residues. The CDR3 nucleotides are TGTGCCACCAGTGGGGATGAAACCAAAAACATTCAGTACTTC. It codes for CATSGDETKNIQYF.

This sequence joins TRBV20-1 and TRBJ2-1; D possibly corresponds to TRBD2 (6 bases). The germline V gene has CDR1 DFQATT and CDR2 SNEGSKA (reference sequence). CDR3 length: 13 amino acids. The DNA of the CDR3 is TGCAGCGCTCCTGCGGTCACCGGGGGTGAGCAGTTCTTC. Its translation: CSAPAVTGGEQFF.

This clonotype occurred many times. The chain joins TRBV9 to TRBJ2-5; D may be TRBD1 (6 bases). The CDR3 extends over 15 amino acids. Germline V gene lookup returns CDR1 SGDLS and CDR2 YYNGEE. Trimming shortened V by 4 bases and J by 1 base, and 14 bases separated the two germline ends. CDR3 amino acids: CASSPGRGFQETQYF. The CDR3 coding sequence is TGTGCCAGCAGCCCAGGAAGGGGGTTCCAAGAGACCCAGTACTTC.

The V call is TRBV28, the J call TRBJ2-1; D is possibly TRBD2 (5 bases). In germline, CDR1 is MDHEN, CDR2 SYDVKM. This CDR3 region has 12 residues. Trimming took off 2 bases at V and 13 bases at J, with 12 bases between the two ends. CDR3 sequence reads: CASSLGLLSQFF. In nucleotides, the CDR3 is TGTGCCAGCAGTTTAGGACTCCTATCCCAGTTCTTC.

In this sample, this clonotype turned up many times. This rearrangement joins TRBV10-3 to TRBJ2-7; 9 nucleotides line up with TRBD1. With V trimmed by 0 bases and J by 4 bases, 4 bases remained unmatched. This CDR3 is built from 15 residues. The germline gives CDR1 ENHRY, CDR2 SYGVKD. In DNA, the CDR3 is TGTGCCATCAGTGAGTCGGCTGGACAGGGGTACGAGCAGTACTTC. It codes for CAISESAGQGYEQYF.

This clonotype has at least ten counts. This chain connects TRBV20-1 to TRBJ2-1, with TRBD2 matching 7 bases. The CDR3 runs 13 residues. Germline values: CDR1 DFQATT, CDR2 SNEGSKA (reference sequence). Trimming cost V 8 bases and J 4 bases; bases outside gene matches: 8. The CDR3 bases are TGCAGTTCAACTAGCGCCCCATACAATGAGCAGTTCTTC. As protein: CSSTSAPYNEQFF.

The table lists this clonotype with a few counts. CDR3 residues: CASSLLVGGRQETQYF. The CDR3 nucleotides read TGCGCCAGCAGCTTGCTGGTCGGGGGGAGGCAAGAGACCCAGTACTTC. The chain links TRBV5-1 to TRBJ2-5; 7 nucleotides match TRBD2. Germline V gene sequence: CDR1 SGHRS, CDR2 YFSETQ. V shed 1 base and J 2 bases; nucleotides not matched to a gene: 8. CDR3 length equals 16 residues.

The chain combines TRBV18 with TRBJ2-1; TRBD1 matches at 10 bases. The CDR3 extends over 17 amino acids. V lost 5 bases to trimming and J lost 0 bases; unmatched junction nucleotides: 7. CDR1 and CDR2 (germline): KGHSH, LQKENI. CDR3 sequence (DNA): TGTGCCAGCTCAACAAGACAGGGGGCTACCTCCTACAATGAGCAGTTCTTC. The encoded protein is CASSTRQGATSYNEQFF.

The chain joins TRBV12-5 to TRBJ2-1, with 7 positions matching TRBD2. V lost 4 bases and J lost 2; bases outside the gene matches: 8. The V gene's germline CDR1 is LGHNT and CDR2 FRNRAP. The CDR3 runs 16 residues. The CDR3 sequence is CASGWSVGRAYNEQFF. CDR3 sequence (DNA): TGTGCTAGTGGTTGGTCCGTAGGGAGGGCCTACAATGAGCAGTTCTTC.

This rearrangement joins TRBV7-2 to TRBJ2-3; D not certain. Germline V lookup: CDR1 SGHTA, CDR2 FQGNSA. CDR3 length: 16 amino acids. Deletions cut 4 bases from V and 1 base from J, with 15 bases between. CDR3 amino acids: CASSSLPAIRTDTQYF. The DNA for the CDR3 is TGTGCCAGCAGCTCACTGCCAGCGATACGCACAGATACGCAGTATTTT. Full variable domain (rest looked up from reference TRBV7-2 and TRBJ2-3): GAGVSQSPSNKVTEKGKDVELRCDPISGHTALYWYRQSLGQGLEFLIYFQGNSAPDKSGLPSDRFSAERTGGSVSTLTIQRTQQEDSAVYLCASSSLPAIRTDTQYFGPGTRLTVL.

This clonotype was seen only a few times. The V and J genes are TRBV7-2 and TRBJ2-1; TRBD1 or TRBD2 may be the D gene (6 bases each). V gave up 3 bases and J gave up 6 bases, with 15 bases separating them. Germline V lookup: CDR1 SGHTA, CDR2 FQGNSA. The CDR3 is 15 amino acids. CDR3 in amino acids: CASSFTGGGSNEQFF. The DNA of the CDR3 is TGTGCCAGCAGCTTCACCGGAGGGGGTTCCAATGAGCAGTTCTTC.

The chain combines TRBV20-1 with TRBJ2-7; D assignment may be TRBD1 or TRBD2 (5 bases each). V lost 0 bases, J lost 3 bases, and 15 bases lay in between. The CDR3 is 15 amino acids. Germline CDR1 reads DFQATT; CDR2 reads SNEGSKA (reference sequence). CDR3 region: CSARDRARGVYEQYF. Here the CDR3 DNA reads TGCAGTGCTAGAGATAGGGCGAGAGGGGTCTACGAGCAGTACTTC.

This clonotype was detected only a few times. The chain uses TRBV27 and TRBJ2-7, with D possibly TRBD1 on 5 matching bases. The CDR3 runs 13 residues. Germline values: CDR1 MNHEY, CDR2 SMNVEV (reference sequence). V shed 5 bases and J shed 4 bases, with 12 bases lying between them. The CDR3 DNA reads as TGTGCCAGCAGTCAGGGCTCATTATACGAGCAGTACTTC. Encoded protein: CASSQGSLYEQYF.

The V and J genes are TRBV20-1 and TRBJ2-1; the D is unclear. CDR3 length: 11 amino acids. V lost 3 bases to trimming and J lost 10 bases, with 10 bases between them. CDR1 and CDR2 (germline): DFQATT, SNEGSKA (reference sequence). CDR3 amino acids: CSARGYGEQFF. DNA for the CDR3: TGCAGTGCTAGGGGCTACGGGGAGCAGTTCTTC.

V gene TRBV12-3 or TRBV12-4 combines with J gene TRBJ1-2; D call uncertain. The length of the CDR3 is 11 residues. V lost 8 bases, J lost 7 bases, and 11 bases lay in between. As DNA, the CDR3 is TGTGCCAGCTCATCGGGAGGTGGCTACACCTTC. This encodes CASSSGGGYTF.

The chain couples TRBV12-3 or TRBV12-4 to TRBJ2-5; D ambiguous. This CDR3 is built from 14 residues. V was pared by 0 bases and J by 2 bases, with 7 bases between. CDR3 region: CASSLASAQETQYF. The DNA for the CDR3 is TGTGCCAGCAGTTTAGCGTCAGCTCAAGAGACCCAGTACTTC.

The CDR3 loop reads CASSQDRLAGADTQYF. CDR3 nucleotide sequence: TGCGCCAGCAGCCAAGATAGACTAGCGGGAGCAGATACGCAGTATTTT. The chain is built from TRBV4-3 and TRBJ2-3; 12 bases agree with TRBD2. Germline lookup yields CDR1 LGHNA and CDR2 YSLEER. J was trimmed by 4 bases and V by 0 bases; bases with no gene match: 2. The CDR3 has 16 amino acids.

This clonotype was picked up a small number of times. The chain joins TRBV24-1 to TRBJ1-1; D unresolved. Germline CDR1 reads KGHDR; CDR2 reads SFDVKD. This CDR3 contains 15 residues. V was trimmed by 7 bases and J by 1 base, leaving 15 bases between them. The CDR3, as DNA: TGTGCCACCAGCGACCCCGGACGGTGGAACACTGAAGCTTTCTTT. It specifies CATSDPGRWNTEAFF.

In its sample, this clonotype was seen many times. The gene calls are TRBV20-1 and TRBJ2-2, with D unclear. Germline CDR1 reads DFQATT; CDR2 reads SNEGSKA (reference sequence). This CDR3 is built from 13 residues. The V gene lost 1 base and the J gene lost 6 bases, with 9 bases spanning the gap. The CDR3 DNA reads TGCAGTGCTAGAGCTGCCGACTCCGGGGAGCTGTTTTTT. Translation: CSARAADSGELFF.

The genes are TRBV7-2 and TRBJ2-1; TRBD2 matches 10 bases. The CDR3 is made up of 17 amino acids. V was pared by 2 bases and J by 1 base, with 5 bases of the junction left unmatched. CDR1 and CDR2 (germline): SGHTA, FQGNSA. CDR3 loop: CASSLSGAGGSYNEQFF. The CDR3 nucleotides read TGTGCCAGCAGCTTATCCGGAGCGGGAGGGTCCTACAATGAGCAGTTCTTC.

In DNA form, the CDR3 reads TGTGCCAGCAGCTTAGACTGGGCTACCTACGAGCAGTACTTC. It yields the protein CASSLDWATYEQYF. This rearrangement joins TRBV7-2 to TRBJ2-7, with no clear D. The germline V gene encodes CDR1 SGHTA and CDR2 FQGNSA. V was pared by 1 base and J by 2 bases, with 9 bases between. This CDR3 spans 14 amino acids.

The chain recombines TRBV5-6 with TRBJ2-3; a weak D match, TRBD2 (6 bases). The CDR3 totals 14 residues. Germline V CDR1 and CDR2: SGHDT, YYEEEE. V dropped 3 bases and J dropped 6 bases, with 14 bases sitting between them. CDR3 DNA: TGTGCCAGCAGCTCTAATAGGAGGGCCGATACGCAGTATTTT. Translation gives CASSSNRRADTQYF.

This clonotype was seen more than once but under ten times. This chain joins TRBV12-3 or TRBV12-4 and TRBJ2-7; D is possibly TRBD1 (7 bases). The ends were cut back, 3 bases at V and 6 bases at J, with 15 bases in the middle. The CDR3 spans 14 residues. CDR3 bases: TGTGCCAGCAGTTTGGCAGGGGGGCCTTCCGAGCAGTACTTC. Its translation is CASSLAGGPSEQYF.

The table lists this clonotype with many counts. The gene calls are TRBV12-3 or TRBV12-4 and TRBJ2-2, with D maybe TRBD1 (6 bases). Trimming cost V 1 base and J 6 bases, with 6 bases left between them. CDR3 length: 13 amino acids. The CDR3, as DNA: TGTGCCAGCAGTTTAGGGACAGCCGGGGAGCTGTTTTTT. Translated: CASSLGTAGELFF.

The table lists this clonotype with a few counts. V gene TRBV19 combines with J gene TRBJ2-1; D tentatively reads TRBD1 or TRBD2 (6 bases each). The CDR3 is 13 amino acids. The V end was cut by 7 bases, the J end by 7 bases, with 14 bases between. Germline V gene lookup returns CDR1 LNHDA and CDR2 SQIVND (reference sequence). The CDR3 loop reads CASKGTGRNEQFF. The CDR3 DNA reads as TGTGCCAGTAAGGGAACAGGGAGGAATGAGCAGTTCTTC.

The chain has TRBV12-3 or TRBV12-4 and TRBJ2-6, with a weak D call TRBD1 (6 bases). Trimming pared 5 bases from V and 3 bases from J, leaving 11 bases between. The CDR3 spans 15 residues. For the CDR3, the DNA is TGTGCCAGCAGTCCAGGGGTGGTTGGGGCCAACGTCCTGACTTTC. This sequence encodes CASSPGVVGANVLTF.

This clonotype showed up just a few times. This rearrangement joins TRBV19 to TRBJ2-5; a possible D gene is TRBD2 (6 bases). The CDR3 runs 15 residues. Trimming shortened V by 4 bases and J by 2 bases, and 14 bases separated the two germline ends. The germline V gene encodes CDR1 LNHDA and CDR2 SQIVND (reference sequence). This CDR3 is CASSTGGRSQETQYF. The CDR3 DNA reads TGTGCCAGTAGTACCGGAGGGCGTTCTCAAGAGACCCAGTACTTC.

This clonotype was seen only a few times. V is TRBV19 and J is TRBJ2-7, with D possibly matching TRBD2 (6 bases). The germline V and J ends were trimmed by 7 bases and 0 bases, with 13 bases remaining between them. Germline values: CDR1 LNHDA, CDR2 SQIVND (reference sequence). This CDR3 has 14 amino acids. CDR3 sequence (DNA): TGTGCCAGTAACTCGGGAGAAGACTCCTACGAGCAGTACTTC. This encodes CASNSGEDSYEQYF.

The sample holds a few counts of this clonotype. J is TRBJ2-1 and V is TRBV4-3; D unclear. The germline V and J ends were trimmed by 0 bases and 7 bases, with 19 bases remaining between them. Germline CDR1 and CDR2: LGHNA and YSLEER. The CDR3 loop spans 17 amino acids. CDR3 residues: CASSQDPLNLFGNEQFF. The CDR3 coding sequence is TGCGCCAGCAGCCAAGATCCTTTGAATCTGTTTGGGAATGAGCAGTTCTTC.